This T cell receptor (beta chain) was sequenced for a study of cytomegalovirus exposure and HLA in healthy donors. Study at large: A prior study identified 100 million to 130 million unique TCR beta sequences from about 179 million T cells. Findings and caveats of the study: DRB1 had the most TCR associations and HLA-C the fewest, a later analysis found, with rates varying by HLA locus. Most TCR sequences were uncommon, yet certain public TCRs appeared in many donors. Highly shared sequence variants in one cluster were likely a sequencing artifact.

Turning to this clone: Its antigen is not known.

With 5 bases removed from V and 1 base from J, the gap between germline ends came to 9 bases. The germline V gene encodes CDR1 SEHNR and CDR2 FQNEAQ (reference sequence). The CDR3 is made up of 15 amino acids. In the PCR, 60 Vbeta and 13 Jbeta primers were used. Only in-frame clones appear in the TCRdb table, and some are missing; sequencing was by immunoSEQ multiplex PCR. This table holds over 150,000 clones, about three quarters found once. The TCR comes from a woman between 55 and 75 years old in good health and CMV-seropositive. V usage is TRBV7-9 and J usage is TRBJ2-6; D possibly corresponds to TRBD2 (6 bases). The material sequenced was PBMCs. CDR3 in amino acids: CASSTGGSGANVLTF. The CDR3 DNA follows: TGTGCCAGCAGCACCGGGGGTTCTGGGGCCAACGTCCTGACTTTC.